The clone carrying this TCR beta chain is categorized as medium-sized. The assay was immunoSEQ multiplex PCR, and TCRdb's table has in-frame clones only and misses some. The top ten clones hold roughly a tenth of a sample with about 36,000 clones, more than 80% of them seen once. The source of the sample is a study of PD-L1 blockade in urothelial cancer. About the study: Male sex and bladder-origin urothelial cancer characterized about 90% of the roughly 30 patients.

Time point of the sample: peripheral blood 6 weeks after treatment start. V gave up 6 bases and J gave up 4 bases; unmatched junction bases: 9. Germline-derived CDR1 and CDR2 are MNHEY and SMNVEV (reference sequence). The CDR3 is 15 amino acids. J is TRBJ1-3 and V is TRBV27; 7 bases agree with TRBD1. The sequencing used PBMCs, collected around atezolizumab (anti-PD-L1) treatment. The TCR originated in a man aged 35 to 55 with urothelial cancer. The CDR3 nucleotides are TGTGCCAGCAGGGAGTTAGGGGGCTCAGGAAACACCATATATTTT. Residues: CASRELGGSGNTIYF.